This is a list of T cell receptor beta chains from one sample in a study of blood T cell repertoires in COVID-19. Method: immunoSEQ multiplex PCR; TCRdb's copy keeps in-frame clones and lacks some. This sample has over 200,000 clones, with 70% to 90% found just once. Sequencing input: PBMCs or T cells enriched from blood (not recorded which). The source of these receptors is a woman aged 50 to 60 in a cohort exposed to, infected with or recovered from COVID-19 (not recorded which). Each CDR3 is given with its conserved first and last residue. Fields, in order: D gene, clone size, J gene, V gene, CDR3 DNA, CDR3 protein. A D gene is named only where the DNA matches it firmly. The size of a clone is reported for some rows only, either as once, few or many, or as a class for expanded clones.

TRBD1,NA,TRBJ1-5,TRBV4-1,TGCGCCAGCAGCCAAGGGACAGGGAAAAATCAGCCCCAGCATTTT,CASSQGTGKNQPQHF
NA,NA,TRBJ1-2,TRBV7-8,TGTGCCAGCAGTTCGGACAGTAACTATGGCTACACCTTC,CASSSDSNYGYTF
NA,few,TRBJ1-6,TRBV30,TGTGCCTGGAGGGCCGGGGTCCAGGACAGAAAATTTAGACCCCTCCACTTT,CAWRAGVQDRKFRPLHF
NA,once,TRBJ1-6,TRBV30,TGTGCCTGGAGTATACAGGGTTATAATTCACCCCTCCACTTT,CAWSIQGYNSPLHF
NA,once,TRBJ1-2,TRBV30,TGTGCCTGGAGTCAGGGAGGCTATGGCTACACCTTC,CAWSQGGYGYTF
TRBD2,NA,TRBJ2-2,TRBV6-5,TGTGCCAGCACCGGACTAGCGATCACCGGGGAGCTGTTTTTT,CASTGLAITGELFF
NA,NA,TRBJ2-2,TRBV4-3,TGCGCCAGCAGCCAAGAGAGTCCCGGGGAGCTGTTTTTT,CASSQESPGELFF
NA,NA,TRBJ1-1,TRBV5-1,TGCGCCAGCAGCTTAGGGGGGAACACTGAAGCTTTCTTT,CASSLGGNTEAFF
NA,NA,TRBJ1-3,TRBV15,TGTGCCACCAGCAGGGACATCGCGACTGGAAACACCATATATTTT,CATSRDIATGNTIYF
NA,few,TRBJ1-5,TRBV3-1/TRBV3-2,TGTGCCAGCAGCCAAGAGCTTGGGTCGGCCAGGTTGCTTCCTCAGCCCCAGCATTTT,CASSQELGSARLLPQPQHF
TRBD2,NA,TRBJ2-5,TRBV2,TGTGCCAGCAGTCCCCCCCCAGCGGGGCCGCAAGAGACCCAGTACTTC,CASSPPPAGPQETQYF
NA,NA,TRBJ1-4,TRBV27,TGTGCCAGCAGTTCCTCTAGACCGAAACTAGGAGAAAAACTGTTTTTT,CASSSSRPKLGEKLFF
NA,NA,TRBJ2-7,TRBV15,TGTGCCACCAGCAGAGATCAGGGGCCTTACGAGCAGTACTTC,CATSRDQGPYEQYF
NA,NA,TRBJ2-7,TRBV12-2,TGTGCCGCCAGAAAAGTCCCCAGATCTCGCAACGAGCAGTACTTC,CAARKVPRSRNEQYF
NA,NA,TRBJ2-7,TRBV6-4,TGTGCCAGCAGTAGGGAGGTTGGTGACTACGAGCAGTACTTC,CASSREVGDYEQYF
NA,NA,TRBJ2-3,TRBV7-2,TGTGCCAGCAGCTCACAGGGATTTAGCACAGATACGCAGTATTTT,CASSSQGFSTDTQYF
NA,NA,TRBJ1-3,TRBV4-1,TGCGCCAGCAGGCCACAGAGCCTCGGAGGAAACACCATATATTTT,CASRPQSLGGNTIYF
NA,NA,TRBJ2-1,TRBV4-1,TGCGCCAGCAGCCAAGATCGGGGGATAATCTCCTACAATGAGCAGTTCTTC,CASSQDRGIISYNEQFF
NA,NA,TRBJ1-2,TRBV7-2,TGTGCCAGCAACCTGGAAACAGGGACTAACTATGGCTACACCTTC,CASNLETGTNYGYTF
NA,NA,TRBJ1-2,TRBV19,TGTGCCAGTGGACAGAACTATGGCTACACCTTC,CASGQNYGYTF
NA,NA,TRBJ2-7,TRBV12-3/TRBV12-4,TGTGCCAGCAGTTTGCACTTTAGTCGGTACTTC,CASSLHFSRYF
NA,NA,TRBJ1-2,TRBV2,TGTGCCAGCAGGACAGCTTTGTTTGGCTACACCTTC,CASRTALFGYTF
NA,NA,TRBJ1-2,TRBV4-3,TGCGCCAGCAGCCAAGGGATCGGTGCAGGGGAATTGCCGAGGGGCTACACCTTC,CASSQGIGAGELPRGYTF
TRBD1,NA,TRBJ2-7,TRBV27,TGTGCCAGCGGAATGGGACAGGGGGGATACGAGCAGTACTTC,CASGMGQGGYEQYF
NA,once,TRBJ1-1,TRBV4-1,TGCGCCAGCAGCCAGCGGGGGAATAGGGGAGACACTGAAGCTTTCTTT,CASSQRGNRGDTEAFF
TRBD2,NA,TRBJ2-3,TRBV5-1,TGCGCCAGCAGCTCAGGACTAGCGGGGGGGATCAGCACAGATACGCAGTATTTT,CASSSGLAGGISTDTQYF
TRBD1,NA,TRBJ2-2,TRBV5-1,TGCGCCAGCAGCTTGCAGGGGGACACCGGGGAGCTGTTTTTT,CASSLQGDTGELFF
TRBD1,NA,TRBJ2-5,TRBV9,TGTGCCAGCACGGGCGGGGACAGGGAGACCCAGTACTTC,CASTGGDRETQYF
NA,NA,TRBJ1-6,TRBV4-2,TGTGCCAGCAGCCAGGCGGACAGCTATTCACCCCTCCACTTT,CASSQADSYSPLHF
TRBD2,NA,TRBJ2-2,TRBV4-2,TGTGCCAGCGAGGAGGGACTAGCGGCAAACACCGGGGAGCTGTTTTTT,CASEEGLAANTGELFF
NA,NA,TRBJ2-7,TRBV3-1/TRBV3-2,TGTGCCAGCAGCCGAGGAACAGGGTCTTCCGAGCAGTACTTC,CASSRGTGSSEQYF
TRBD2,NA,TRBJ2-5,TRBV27,TGTGCCAGCAGTTTGTATACTAGCGGCGGAGAGACCCAGTACTTC,CASSLYTSGGETQYF
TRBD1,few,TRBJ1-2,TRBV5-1,TGCGCCAGCGGGGCCGGTGGGACAGACTATGGCTACACCTTC,CASGAGGTDYGYTF
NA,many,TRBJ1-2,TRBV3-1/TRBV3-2,TGTGCCAGCAGCCGTGCGGAGGGTGGCCCTCATGGCTACACCTTC,CASSRAEGGPHGYTF
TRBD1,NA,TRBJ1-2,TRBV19,TGTGCCAGTAATAAAGGAAACAGGGGGCGCGTCTCGGGCTACACCTTC,CASNKGNRGRVSGYTF
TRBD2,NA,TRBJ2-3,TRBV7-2,TGTGCCAGCAGCTTAGCCCTAGCGGGGGGTCGGAATACGCAGTATTTT,CASSLALAGGRNTQYF
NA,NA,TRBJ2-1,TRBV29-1,TGCAGCGTTGTCCGGGGGGCGCATGAGCAGTTCTTC,CSVVRGAHEQFF
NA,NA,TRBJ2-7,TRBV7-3,TGTGCCAGCAGCTCGCGGCCAAACGCGGAGCAGTACTTC,CASSSRPNAEQYF
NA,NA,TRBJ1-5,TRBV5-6,TGTGCCAGCAACCTCCGGGGAAGACAGCCCCAGCATTTT,CASNLRGRQPQHF
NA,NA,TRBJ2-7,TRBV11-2,TGTGCCAGCAGCTTGAGAGGAGAGGACGAGCAGTACTTC,CASSLRGEDEQYF
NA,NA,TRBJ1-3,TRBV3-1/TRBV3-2,TGTGCCAGCAGCCAAGTGACAGGAGTAAACACCATATATTTT,CASSQVTGVNTIYF
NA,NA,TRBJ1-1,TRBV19,TGTGCCAGTAGTCCCCTCACGGGGAACACTGAAGCTTTCTTT,CASSPLTGNTEAFF
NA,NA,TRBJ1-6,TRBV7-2,TGTGCCAGCAGCTTAGGAATCCGGAATTCACCCCTCCACTTT,CASSLGIRNSPLHF
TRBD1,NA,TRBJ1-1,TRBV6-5,TGTGCCAGCAGTTATGGCCCTACAGGGGACACTGAAGCTTTCTTT,CASSYGPTGDTEAFF
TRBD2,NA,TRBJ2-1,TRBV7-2,TGTGCCACATCCCAACGGGGGGGCCGCTACAATGAGCAGTTCTTC,CATSQRGGRYNEQFF